This T cell receptor beta chain derives from a study of radiotherapy plus CTLA-4 blockade in lung cancer. Broader study findings: With interferon-beta, early dynamics of blood T cell clones were reported to best predict response.

Using immunoSEQ multiplex PCR, the repertoire was profiled, and TCRdb retains in-frame clones only, with some absent. This table has tens of thousands of clones, 70% to 90% appearing once. The germline V gene encodes CDR1 SGHTA and CDR2 FQGNSA. The CDR3 spans 14 residues. The ends lost 5 bases at V and 5 bases at J; junction bases unmatched: 4. With regard to this clone: Antigen: not known.

The TCR sequence derives from a human donor with non-small cell lung cancer whose response to radiotherapy plus ipilimumab could not be evaluated. The starting material was peripheral blood, obtained from a patient treated with radiotherapy plus ipilimumab. The chain couples TRBV7-2 to TRBJ2-5; 11 nucleotides line up with TRBD1. CDR3 nucleotides: TGTGCCAGCAGCAGGGACAGGGGGACGGAGACCCAGTACTTC. It translates to CASSRDRGTETQYF. The variable domain in full, with the rest retrieved from reference TRBV7-2 and TRBJ2-5, is GAGVSQSPSNKVTEKGKDVELRCDPISGHTALYWYRQSLGQGLEFLIYFQGNSAPDKSGLPSDRFSAERTGGSVSTLTIQRTQQEDSAVYLCASSRDRGTETQYFGPGTRLLVL.